The 20 T cell receptor beta chains below all came from one sample that was sequenced in a study of cytomegalovirus exposure and HLA in healthy donors. The PCR made use of 60 Vbeta and 13 Jbeta primers. Repertoires were generated with immunoSEQ multiplex PCR, while TCRdb's copy carries only in-frame clones and drops some. Altogether around 140,000 clones are present, approximately 82% being singletons, with the ten largest covering 1.5%. Material for sequencing was PBMCs. The receptors derive from a middle-aged man in good health and CMV-seronegative.

The chain combines TRBV19 with TRBJ2-3; tentatively, D is TRBD1 (6 bases). V lost 6 bases to trimming and J lost 1 base, with 8 bases between them. The CDR3 extends over 13 amino acids. CDR1 and CDR2 (germline): LNHDA, SQIVND (reference sequence). The CDR3 DNA follows: TGTGCCAGTAGCCGACAGGGCACAGATACGCAGTATTTT. It yields the protein CASSRQGTDTQYF.

The gene calls are TRBV7-9 and TRBJ1-2; D possibly corresponds to TRBD1 (5 bases). Germline CDR1 SEHNR, CDR2 FQNEAQ (reference sequence). The CDR3 is 15 residues long. Trimming cost V 2 bases and J 6 bases, with 16 bases left between them. This CDR3 reads CASSLQGWKYDGYTF. Written as DNA, the CDR3 is TGTGCCAGCAGCTTACAGGGCTGGAAATATGATGGCTACACCTTC.

This chain joins TRBV5-6 and TRBJ2-7; a weak D match, TRBD2 (5 bases). Deletions cut 0 bases from V and 7 bases from J, with 11 bases between. The CDR3 is made up of 13 amino acids. Germline values: CDR1 SGHDT, CDR2 YYEEEE. CDR3 loop: CASSLANGGEQYF. CDR3 sequence (DNA): TGTGCCAGCAGCTTGGCCAATGGCGGGGAGCAGTACTTC.

The rearrangement uses TRBV6-5 and TRBJ2-5; D is unclear. The CDR3 is made up of 12 amino acids. Trimming cost V 6 bases and J 5 bases, with 10 bases left between them. Germline V gives CDR1 MNHEY, CDR2 SVGAGI. Here the CDR3 DNA reads TGTGCCAGCAGCCAGGTTGGGGAGACCCAGTACTTC. Its protein product is CASSQVGETQYF.

This chain uses TRBV5-1 with TRBJ1-1, with no clear D. V lost 0 bases and J lost 0, with 9 bases in between. Per the germline V gene, CDR1 is SGHRS and CDR2 is YFSETQ. CDR3 length: 15 amino acids. The CDR3 region is CASSLGALMNTEAFF. CDR3 nucleotide sequence: TGCGCCAGCAGCTTGGGGGCCTTAATGAACACTGAAGCTTTCTTT. Using reference TRBV5-1 and TRBJ1-1 for the parts outside the CDR3, the full variable domain is KAGVTQTPRYLIKTRGQQVTLSCSPISGHRSVSWYQQTPGQGLQFLFEYFSETQRNKGNFPGRFSGRQFSNSRSEMNVSTLELGDSALYLCASSLGALMNTEAFFGQGTRLTVV.

The rearrangement joins TRBV27 to TRBJ2-1; D possibly corresponds to TRBD2 (6 bases). V was pared by 3 bases and J by 4 bases, with 16 bases between. CDR1 is MNHEY, CDR2 SMNVEV, per germline (reference sequence). The CDR3 covers 16 residues. The CDR3 DNA follows: TGTGCCAGCAGTTTTATCCGGGACTCTTCATACAATGAGCAGTTCTTC. It codes for CASSFIRDSSYNEQFF.

A word on this clone: One end of the junction does not line up with germline, which may come from a read error. The chain recombines TRBV7-7 with TRBJ2-1, with 13 bases that match TRBD2. CDR3 size: 15 residues. Germline CDR1 is SSHAT and CDR2 is FNYEAQ (reference sequence). Written as DNA, the CDR3 is TGTGCTAGCAGCCCTACTAGCGGGAGGGCCCACGAGCAGTTCTTC. Translated, it gives CASSPTSGRAHEQFF.

The V gene is TRBV4-1, the J gene TRBJ2-7; 7 nucleotides agree with TRBD2. The CDR3 consists of 14 residues. CDR1 is MGHRA, CDR2 YSYEKL, per germline. Unmatched junction bases numbered 8, after V lost 3 bases and J lost 6 bases. The CDR3 here is CASSHPGGRGEQYF. As DNA, the CDR3 is TGCGCCAGCAGCCACCCGGGAGGAAGGGGCGAGCAGTACTTC.

This chain connects TRBV18 to TRBJ1-5, with TRBD1 as a possible D gene (6 bases). Trimming removed 3 bases from V and 4 bases from J, with 7 bases in between. The germline V gene encodes CDR1 KGHSH and CDR2 LQKENI. The CDR3 length is 13 residues. The CDR3 is CASSPTGNQPQHF. In nucleotides, the CDR3 is TGTGCCAGCTCACCGACAGGTAATCAGCCCCAGCATTTT.

V and J are TRBV11-3 and TRBJ2-3, with 15 nucleotides matching TRBD2. Germline trimming cut 4 bases from V and 4 bases from J; bases unmatched to any gene: 9. The germline V gene encodes CDR1 SGHNT and CDR2 YENEEA. The CDR3 totals 18 residues. The chain's CDR3 is CASSSSPGLAGGPDTQYF. The DNA for the CDR3 is TGTGCCAGCAGCTCATCCCCAGGACTAGCGGGAGGGCCAGATACGCAGTATTTT.

This chain joins TRBV6-5 and TRBJ2-3, with a tentative D call TRBD1 (5 bases). V gave up 4 bases and J gave up 3 bases, with 8 bases separating them. In germline, CDR1 is MNHEY, CDR2 SVGAGI. The CDR3 contains 13 residues. In nucleotides, the CDR3 is TGTGCCAGCAGTTCGGCAGGGACAGATACGCAGTATTTT. As protein: CASSSAGTDTQYF.

The chain couples TRBV28 to TRBJ1-2; 12 bases are a match to TRBD1. Losses at the gene ends were 8 bases for V and 8 bases for J; bases not matched to a gene: 9. CDR3 length equals 14 residues. Germline V gene data show CDR1 as MDHEN and CDR2 as SYDVKM. The CDR3 DNA reads as TGTGCCAGCGGGACAGGGGGCGCGGATTGGGGCTACACCTTC. It yields the protein CASGTGGADWGYTF.

The chain has TRBV19 and TRBJ1-1; D remains ambiguous. Germline assignment: CDR1 LNHDA and CDR2 SQIVND (reference sequence). This CDR3 has 14 amino acids. V was trimmed by 1 base and J by 0 bases, leaving 6 bases between them. CDR3 region: CASSIAQLNTEAFF. CDR3 nucleotide sequence: TGTGCCAGTAGTATAGCACAGTTGAACACTGAAGCTTTCTTT.

The chain recombines TRBV7-9 with TRBJ2-1; D gene uncertain. Between the trimmed V and J ends, which lost 4 bases and 8 bases, there was a span of 15 bases. This CDR3 spans 14 amino acids. From germline, CDR1 is SEHNR and CDR2 FQNEAQ (reference sequence). The chain's CDR3 is CASSSSLARYEQFF. The CDR3 coding sequence is TGTGCCAGCAGCTCTAGTTTAGCAAGGTATGAGCAGTTCTTC.

To note about this clone: One end of the junction is discordant with germline, which a read error may explain. The chain combines TRBV7-9 with TRBJ1-1; D is ambiguous. The CDR3 runs to 12 residues. Germline V lookup: CDR1 SEHNR, CDR2 FQNEAQ (reference sequence). CDR3 bases: TGTTCCAGCAGCTTAGGGCAGACTGAAGCTTTCTTT. It encodes CSSSLGQTEAFF.

This clone was counted a few times. The rearrangement joins TRBV27 to TRBJ2-1, with 11 bases aligning to TRBD2. Germline values: CDR1 MNHEY, CDR2 SMNVEV (reference sequence). The J segment lost 4 bases and the V segment lost 5 bases, leaving 7 bases of the junction unmatched. The CDR3 loop spans 16 amino acids. CDR3 nucleotides: TGTGCCAGCAGTACGTTAGGACTAGCGGGTTACAATGAGCAGTTCTTC. It translates to CASSTLGLAGYNEQFF.

The chain recombines TRBV19 with TRBJ2-1; 7 nucleotides agree with TRBD1. There are 15 residues in the CDR3. V dropped 4 bases and J dropped 4; count of bases not matched to a gene: 7. Germline CDR1 and CDR2: LNHDA and SQIVND (reference sequence). The CDR3 DNA reads TGTGCCAGTAGTACCCGGGTGGGACAGTACAATGAGCAGTTCTTC. Translating gives CASSTRVGQYNEQFF.

The chain recombines TRBV7-2 with TRBJ2-1; D is unresolved. The germline V gene encodes CDR1 SGHTA and CDR2 FQGNSA. Trimming cost V 4 bases and J 0 bases, with 13 bases left between them. The CDR3 is made up of 16 amino acids. CDR3 DNA: TGTGCCAGCAGCTCTTTCAGGTATAGCTCCTACAATGAGCAGTTCTTC. This gives the protein CASSSFRYSSYNEQFF.

The gene calls are TRBV9 and TRBJ1-1; 7 bases agree with TRBD1. V lost 3 bases and J lost 3; bases outside the gene matches: 2. CDR1 is SGDLS and CDR2 is YYNGEE in the germline V gene. There are 13 residues in the CDR3. The CDR3, as DNA: TGTGCCAGCAGCGGGACAGGTGACACTGAAGCTTTCTTT. Translated: CASSGTGDTEAFF.

The rearrangement links TRBV5-4 to TRBJ1-2, with 7 positions matching TRBD1. The ends lost 0 bases at V and 2 bases at J; junction bases unmatched: 7. The CDR3 length is 16 residues. Per the germline V gene, CDR1 is SGHNT and CDR2 is YYREEE (reference sequence). The chain's CDR3 is CASSLDLAGGNYGYTF. The CDR3 DNA follows: TGTGCCAGCAGCTTGGACTTGGCAGGGGGGAACTATGGCTACACCTTC.